A single T cell receptor beta chain is shown here with its context. As yet, its antigen is unknown. The assay was immunoSEQ multiplex PCR, and TCRdb's table has in-frame clones only and misses some. The sample consists of more than 95,000 clones, around 87% of them appearing once. These data come from a study of cytomegalovirus exposure and HLA in healthy donors. Points from the study as a whole: The study designated 150 or so TCR beta chains cytomegalovirus-associated.

The CDR3 is made up of 17 amino acids. V lost 0 bases and J lost 5; bases outside the gene matches: 10. Per the germline V gene, CDR1 is SGHDN and CDR2 is FVKESK. The sequence was obtained from a woman aged 18-35 years in good health and CMV-seropositive. The chain is built from TRBV14 and TRBJ1-1; 9 bases agree with TRBD1. The sample was PBMCs. This CDR3 reads CASSQDRDRVWGTEAFF. In DNA form, the CDR3 reads TGTGCCAGCAGCCAAGACCGGGACAGGGTTTGGGGTACTGAAGCTTTCTTT.